Below are 5 T cell receptor beta chains sequenced from a single sample in a study of tumor-infiltrating lymphocytes in primary liver carcinoma. Unsorted whole blood supplied the RNA, and germline DNA was extracted too. With about 470 ng total RNA as template and a constant-region primer, TCR beta cDNA was made. Employing slightly modified ARM-PCR, three nested multiplex PCR rounds were run, and these gave rise to the TCR beta libraries. Both of the initial two PCR rounds ran for approximately 10 cycles and employed TRBV1-TRBV30 forward primers alongside a C-beta reverse primer. TCRdb itself ran the multiplex PCR reads through MiXCR, one entry per CDR3 protein. The table shows 300,000 to 400,000 distinct CDR3 sequences, with 55% to 65% occurring only once. Sequenced sample: peripheral blood. The receptors come from a man between 35 and 55 years old with primary liver carcinoma and hepatitis B virus infection.

This clonotype was detected ten times or more. This chain joins TRBV6-5 and TRBJ2-3; D tentatively reads TRBD1 or TRBD2 (5 bases each). The germline V gene encodes CDR1 MNHEY and CDR2 SVGAGI. V lost 6 bases, J lost 0 bases, and 16 bases lay in between. CDR3 size: 16 residues. DNA of the CDR3: TGTGCCAGCAGCAAGCGTCAGGGAGCTAGCACAGATACGCAGTATTTT. It is translated as CASSKRQGASTDTQYF.

The rearrangement joins TRBV7-8 to TRBJ1-2; 7 bases fit TRBD1. The V gene's germline CDR1 is SGHVS and CDR2 FQNEAQ. V shed 1 base, J shed 2 bases, and the junction held 1 base outside the gene matches. This CDR3 comprises 14 residues. CDR3 sequence (DNA): TGTGCCAGCAGCTTAGGGGACAGCAACTATGGCTACACCTTC. Translation: CASSLGDSNYGYTF.

Of note for this clonotype: The junction departs from the called germline gene at one end, perhaps through a read error. The chain combines TRBV11-1 with TRBJ2-3; 7 bases are shared with TRBD1. The CDR3 has 15 residues. Germline CDR1 SGHAT, CDR2 FQDESV (reference sequence). For the CDR3, the DNA is TGCGCCAGCAGCCGGGACAGTATCGCCACAGATACGCGGTATTTT. Its translation: CASSRDSIATDTRYF.

Concerning this clonotype itself: This could be a read error, since a much larger clone is one nucleotide away. V and J are TRBV4-1 and TRBJ1-2, with D perhaps TRBD1 (5 bases). CDR3 length: 15 amino acids. Germline CDR1 MGHRA, CDR2 YSYEKL. CDR3 DNA: TGCGCCAACAGCCCCCTGGCAAGGGGAGACTATGGCTACACCTTC. Residues: CANSPLARGDYGYTF.

This clonotype was detected a few times. A much bigger clone sits one base away, suggesting this may be a read error. The chain uses TRBV4-2 and TRBJ2-3, with TRBD2 identical over 7 bases. Germline CDR1 reads LGHNA; CDR2 reads YNFKEQ. V was clipped by 5 bases and J by 4 bases; unmatched bases: 12. There are 16 residues in the CDR3. The CDR3, as DNA: TGTGCCAGCAGCTACGCGACTAGCCGAAGCTCAGATACGCAGTATTTT. Amino acid sequence: CASSYATSRSSDTQYF.